This entry lists 18 T cell receptor beta chains sequenced from one sample in a study of blood T cell repertoires in COVID-19. TCRdb's copy holds only in-frame clones and misses some; the assay was immunoSEQ multiplex PCR. This table has around 190,000 clones, about 83% appearing once. The material sequenced was PBMCs or T cells enriched from blood (not recorded which). The receptors shown here come from a woman in her 30s who had been exposed to COVID-19.

The chain is built from TRBV9 and TRBJ2-1, with D perhaps matching TRBD1 (7 bases). The germline gives CDR1 SGDLS, CDR2 YYNGEE. The V gene lost 4 bases and the J gene lost 8 bases, with 16 bases spanning the gap. The CDR3 runs to 14 residues. For the CDR3, the DNA is TGTGCCAGCAGCCCAGGGGGAGGTATCCATGAGCAGTTCTTC. It encodes CASSPGGGIHEQFF.

The chain is built from TRBV7-9 and TRBJ1-1; D is unresolved. This CDR3 region has 16 residues. Trimming removed 1 base at V and 5 bases at J, with 17 bases between. Germline-derived CDR1 and CDR2 are SEHNR and FQNEAQ (reference sequence). The CDR3 spells CASSLGVDGRKTEAFF. CDR3 DNA sequence: TGTGCCAGCAGCTTAGGAGTAGATGGGAGGAAGACTGAAGCTTTCTTT.

There are a few counts of this clone. The chain recombines TRBV5-1 with TRBJ1-2, with a weak D call TRBD1 (5 bases). Per the germline V gene, CDR1 is SGHRS and CDR2 is YFSETQ. The ends were cut back, 0 bases at V and 2 bases at J, with 5 bases in the middle. The CDR3 runs 13 residues. The CDR3 region is CASSLAGNYGYTF. DNA of the CDR3: TGCGCCAGCAGCTTGGCAGGGAACTATGGCTACACCTTC.

The chain carries TRBV4-1 and TRBJ1-4; 11 bases are a match to TRBD1. The V gene's germline CDR1 is MGHRA and CDR2 YSYEKL. The CDR3 totals 15 residues. The V segment lost 3 bases and the J segment 7 bases; nucleotides outside the gene matches: 4. This chain's CDR3 is CASSQGTGGGEKLFF. CDR3 nucleotides: TGCGCCAGCAGCCAGGGGACAGGGGGGGGTGAAAAACTGTTTTTT.

The gene calls are TRBV20-1 and TRBJ1-5; 8 nucleotides agree with TRBD1. CDR3 length: 17 residues. The ends lost 3 bases at V and 0 bases at J; junction bases unmatched: 10. The V gene's germline CDR1 is DFQATT and CDR2 SNEGSKA (reference sequence). DNA for the CDR3: TGCAGTGCTAGTCCCCTGGACAGGGACTATAGCAATCAGCCCCAGCATTTT. It encodes CSASPLDRDYSNQPQHF.

The V and J genes are TRBV7-2 and TRBJ2-1; TRBD2 agrees at 10 bases. This CDR3 region has 16 residues. Germline trimming cut 3 bases from V and 1 base from J; bases unmatched to any gene: 3. Per germline, CDR1 SGHTA and CDR2 FQGNSA. CDR3 nucleotide sequence: TGTGCCAGCAGCTTGGGAGCGGGGGGGTCCTACAATGAGCAGTTCTTC. Its protein is CASSLGAGGSYNEQFF.

This chain connects TRBV4-3 to TRBJ2-5; the match to TRBD2 covers 9 bases. Losses at the gene ends were 0 bases for V and 6 bases for J; bases not matched to a gene: 8. The CDR3 extends over 16 amino acids. From germline, CDR1 is LGHNA and CDR2 YSLEER. The CDR3 sequence: CASSQDRSSGVQTQYF. In nucleotides, the CDR3 is TGCGCCAGCAGCCAAGATAGGTCTAGCGGGGTCCAGACCCAGTACTTC.

In nucleotides, the CDR3 is TGTGCCAGCAGCTTAGCCCGACAGGGAACCCCAAAGGACAATGAGCAGTTCTTC. Translated: CASSLARQGTPKDNEQFF. This sequence joins TRBV7-9 and TRBJ2-1; 7 nucleotides align to TRBD1. The germline V gene has CDR1 SEHNR and CDR2 FQNEAQ (reference sequence). The CDR3 sequence is 18 residues long. Germline trimming cut 0 bases from V and 5 bases from J; bases unmatched to any gene: 13.

The chain carries TRBV4-1 and TRBJ1-4; the match to TRBD1 covers 8 bases. After removal of 0 bases from V and 8 bases from J, the junction contained 17 bases not matched to a gene. The germline CDR1 and CDR2 sequences are MGHRA and YSYEKL. This CDR3 has 19 residues. CDR3 protein: CASSQDRRTGRRREEKLFF. CDR3 nucleotides: TGCGCCAGCAGCCAAGACCGCCGGACAGGGCGACGTCGGGAGGAAAAACTGTTTTTT.

The J gene is TRBJ1-1, the V gene TRBV6-5; 8 bases are a match to TRBD1. The CDR3 extends over 14 amino acids. V was pared by 6 bases and J by 4 bases, with 7 bases of the junction left unmatched. Germline assignment: CDR1 MNHEY and CDR2 SVGAGI. The CDR3 DNA follows: TGTGCCAGCAGGACTCCAGGGGGCACCACTGAAGCTTTCTTT. This codes for CASRTPGGTTEAFF.

This sequence joins TRBV25-1 and TRBJ1-2; TRBD1 might be the D (6 bases). Trimming took off 4 bases at V and 3 bases at J, with 12 bases between the two ends. CDR1 is MGHDK and CDR2 is SYGVNS in the germline V gene. The CDR3 loop spans 14 amino acids. In nucleotides, the CDR3 is TGTGCCAGCAGTGTCCGGGGGGCTCACTATGGCTACACCTTC. Encoded protein: CASSVRGAHYGYTF.

The chain is built from TRBV5-8 and TRBJ1-5; tentative D call: TRBD1 (6 bases). The germline V and J ends were trimmed by 4 bases and 1 base, with 15 bases remaining between them. Germline CDR1 is SGHTS and CDR2 is YDEGEE. This CDR3 spans 16 amino acids. CDR3 bases: TGTGCCAGCAGCCTGAGCCAGGGGTGGAGCAATCAGCCCCAGCATTTT. It yields the protein CASSLSQGWSNQPQHF.

This chain connects TRBV7-3 to TRBJ1-4, with D perhaps TRBD1 (5 bases). CDR1 SGHTA and CDR2 FQGTGA come from the germline V gene. With 5 bases removed from V and 7 bases from J, the gap between germline ends came to 14 bases. The CDR3 is 14 amino acids. The CDR3 DNA is TGTGCCAGCAGCAATCGGGACTTGACTGAAAAACTGTTTTTT. This sequence encodes CASSNRDLTEKLFF.

The chain links TRBV27 to TRBJ2-7; perhaps TRBD2 as D (5 bases). CDR1 is MNHEY and CDR2 is SMNVEV in the germline V gene (reference sequence). This CDR3 spans 14 amino acids. V was trimmed by 4 bases and J by 4 bases, leaving 14 bases between them. The CDR3 protein is CASSSLAGTYEQYF. The CDR3 region has the DNA TGTGCCAGCAGTTCCCTAGCAGGCACATACGAGCAGTACTTC.

This clone was counted only a few times. This rearrangement joins TRBV12-2 to TRBJ2-7; TRBD2, the table's D call, lacks a check against the DNA. TRBV12-2 constitutes a pseudogene. CDR3 length: 14 residues. In DNA, the CDR3 is TGTGCAAGTCGATCTAACGTGGAGTCCTACGAGCAGTACTTC. Protein sequence: CASRSNVESYEQYF.

This clone was observed a single time. The rearrangement joins TRBV2 to TRBJ2-5, with D perhaps TRBD2 (5 bases). The CDR3 has 15 residues. The V gene's germline CDR1 is SNHLY and CDR2 FYNNEI. Trimming took off 5 bases at V and 7 bases at J, with 20 bases between the two ends. The CDR3 DNA reads TGTGCCAGCAGTCAAAATAGCCGGGGTTCAGTGACCCAGTACTTC. This sequence encodes CASSQNSRGSVTQYF.

The sample holds a few counts of this clone. The chain uses TRBV2 and TRBJ2-2; TRBD1 agrees at 10 bases. Germline CDR1 reads SNHLY; CDR2 reads FYNNEI. V lost 9 bases, J lost 6 bases, and 13 bases stayed unmatched. CDR3 length: 16 residues. As DNA, the CDR3 is TGTGCCAGATCTACTCGGGACAGGGGAAGTCCCGGGGAGCTGTTTTTT. Its translation is CARSTRDRGSPGELFF.

The V call is TRBV4-2, the J call TRBJ2-2; D gene ambiguous. V was clipped by 0 bases and J by 0 bases, with 8 bases between them. CDR1 is LGHNA, CDR2 YNFKEQ, per germline. The CDR3 runs to 16 residues. The CDR3 protein is CASSQEVGSNTGELFF. The CDR3 nucleotides read TGTGCCAGCAGCCAAGAGGTCGGTTCGAACACCGGGGAGCTGTTTTTT.